This T cell receptor beta chain was identified in a study of blood T cell repertoires in COVID-19. Study overall: Spain, Italy and the United States supplied samples that represented acute and convalescent COVID-19. In each case, the material was cDNA or gDNA derived from T cells, B-cell-depleted T cells, or PBMCs.

This clone was seen only a few times. V lost 1 base, J lost 0 bases, and 12 bases stayed unmatched. The CDR3 extends over 20 amino acids. CDR1 and CDR2 (germline): LGHNA, YNFKEQ. In the source study's methods: Scientists estimated how many nucleated cells there were by amplifying reference gene primers. Only in-frame clones appear in the TCRdb table, and some are missing; sequencing was by immunoSEQ multiplex PCR. D and trimming were read from the DNA, whereas the V and J calls and clone size are those reported in that table. The sample has fewer than 300,000 clones, approximately 85% seen once. The sequencing sample was made of peripheral blood. J is TRBJ2-3 and V is TRBV4-2, with 11 bases that match TRBD2. The clonotype was recovered from a man aged 50-60 years with active or convalescent COVID-19. The CDR3 DNA sequence: TGTGCCAGCAGCCAAGTTGGTAGCGGGAGGGCCAGCCGAAGCACAGATACGCAGTATTTT. Translated: CASSQVGSGRASRSTDTQYF.